Presented here are 22 T cell receptor beta chains from one specimen sequenced in a study of cytomegalovirus exposure and HLA in healthy donors (dated by TCRdb to 2016 to 2017). The method behind the library was the immunoSEQ multiplex PCR assay. For the multiplex PCR, a mixture combining 60 forward primers for TCR Vbeta segments and 13 reverse primers for TCR Jbeta segments was used. The source is immuneACCESS, and TCRdb retained only in-frame sequences with V and J called. Part of the clones is not carried over; for the studies checked, unresolved V genes explain less than half of this, and the remainder is unexplained. The sample data list 150,000 to 200,000 clones, and around 80% of these were observed just once. The leading ten clones occupy about 1.7% of the sample. Material: PBMCs. The receptors derive from a woman aged 18-35 years in good health and CMV-seronegative.

This clone was observed a single time. The chain uses TRBV11-2 and TRBJ2-7; 9 positions match TRBD2. The J segment lost 2 bases and the V segment lost 1 base, leaving 3 bases of the junction unmatched. CDR1 is SGHAT, CDR2 FQNNGV, per germline. CDR3 length: 15 residues. The CDR3 DNA sequence: TGTGCCAGCAGCTTAGGCCTAGCGGGAACCTACGAGCAGTACTTC. This sequence encodes CASSLGLAGTYEQYF. Using reference TRBV11-2 and TRBJ2-7 for the parts outside the CDR3, the full variable domain is EAGVAQSPRYKIIEKRQSVAFWCNPISGHATLYWYQQILGQGPKLLIQFQNNGVVDDSQLPKDRFSAERLKGVDSTLKIQPAKLEDSAVYLCASSLGLAGTYEQYFGPGTRLTVT.

This clone has more than one count but fewer than ten. The CDR3 spells CASSKDRGAGEDEAFF. CDR3 nucleotide sequence: TGTGCCAGCAGCAAAGATAGAGGGGCAGGGGAAGATGAAGCTTTCTTT. The J gene is TRBJ1-1, the V gene TRBV21-1; the table's D call, TRBD1, was not checked against the DNA. TRBV21-1 is termed a pseudogene. The CDR3 has 16 residues.

The chain uses TRBV19 and TRBJ2-2, with 8 bases matching TRBD1. Germline values: CDR1 LNHDA, CDR2 SQIVND (reference sequence). This CDR3 spans 15 amino acids. J gave up 4 bases and V 6 bases, and 7 bases lay outside the gene matches. CDR3 nucleotide sequence: TGTGCCAGTAGGACCGGGACAGGAGCCACCGGGGAGCTGTTTTTT. The encoded protein is CASRTGTGATGELFF. The full variable domain, its missing parts supplied by reference TRBV19 and TRBJ2-2, is DGGITQSPKYLFRKEGQNVTLSCEQNLNHDAMYWYRQDPGQGLRLIYYSQIVNDFQKGDIAEGYSVSREKKESFPLTVTSAQKNPTAFYLCASRTGTGATGELFFGEGSRLTVL.

This chain joins TRBV5-4 and TRBJ1-2; 8 positions agree with TRBD1. The CDR3 is 16 amino acids. The germline CDR1 and CDR2 sequences are SGHNT and YYREEE (reference sequence). V shed 0 bases, J shed 4 bases, and the junction held 8 bases outside the gene matches. CDR3 loop: CASSLEGQERLYGYTF. In DNA, the CDR3 is TGTGCCAGCAGCTTGGAGGGACAGGAAAGACTCTATGGCTACACCTTC.

The chain carries TRBV28 and TRBJ2-3, with TRBD2 matching over 16 bases. Germline lookup yields CDR1 MDHEN and CDR2 SYDVKM. The J segment lost 1 base and the V segment lost 5 bases, leaving 9 bases of the junction unmatched. This CDR3 has 19 amino acids. The CDR3 reads CASSIPPGLAGGGTDTQYF. CDR3 bases: TGTGCCAGCAGTATTCCTCCGGGACTAGCGGGAGGGGGCACAGATACGCAGTATTTT.

The chain has TRBV5-1 and TRBJ1-1; D gene ambiguous. The CDR3 has 14 residues. CDR1 SGHRS and CDR2 YFSETQ come from the germline V gene. Trimming took 0 bases from V and 5 from J, leaving 11 bases between them. CDR3 in amino acids: CASSLEDYSTEAFF. DNA for the CDR3: TGCGCCAGCAGCTTGGAGGATTACAGTACTGAAGCTTTCTTT.

The V gene is TRBV18, the J gene TRBJ2-4, with 9 bases that match TRBD1. From germline, CDR1 is KGHSH and CDR2 LQKENI. CDR3 length: 16 residues. After removal of 3 bases from V and 3 bases from J, the junction contained 6 bases not matched to a gene. CDR3: CASSPPTGGGKNIQYF. CDR3 coding DNA: TGTGCCAGCTCACCTCCGACAGGGGGGGGCAAAAACATTCAGTACTTC. Using reference TRBV18 and TRBJ2-4 for the parts outside the CDR3, the full variable domain is NAGVMQNPRHLVRRRGQEARLRCSPMKGHSHVYWYRQLPEEGLKFMVYLQKENIIDESGMPKERFSAEFPKEGPSILRIQQVVRGDSAAYFCASSPPTGGGKNIQYFGAGTRLSVL.

This rearrangement joins TRBV5-4 to TRBJ2-5; D perhaps matches TRBD2 (6 bases). The J call may be in error: the DNA end matches TRBJ2-7 better. There are 15 residues in the CDR3. The germline V gene has CDR1 SGHNT and CDR2 YYREEE (reference sequence). The CDR3: CASSLVGTSTYEQYF. DNA of the CDR3: TGTGCCAGCAGCTTGGTTGGGACTTCCACCTACGAGCAGTACTTC.

The chain recombines TRBV29-1 with TRBJ1-3; D ambiguous. Trimming left V 5 bases short and J 0 bases short, with 11 bases between. Germline V gene lookup returns CDR1 SQVTM and CDR2 ANQGSEA. The CDR3 totals 14 residues. DNA for the CDR3: TGCAGCGTTAGTGGACTGCGCTCTGGAAACACCATATATTTT. It encodes CSVSGLRSGNTIYF.

The genes are TRBV2 and TRBJ2-3; 14 bases map to TRBD2. This CDR3 contains 18 residues. Germline V gives CDR1 SNHLY, CDR2 FYNNEI. The J segment lost 4 bases and the V segment lost 5 bases, leaving 11 bases of the junction unmatched. Here the CDR3 DNA reads TGTGCCAGCAGTCACCTTGGGGTGACTAGCGGGAGGGCAGATACGCAGTATTTT. It yields the protein CASSHLGVTSGRADTQYF. The entire variable domain, with the rest obtained from reference TRBV2 and TRBJ2-3, is as follows: EPEVTQTPSHQVTQMGQEVILRCVPISNHLYFYWYRQILGQKVEFLVSFYNNEISEKSEIFDDQFSVERPDGSNFTLKIRSTKLEDSAMYFCASSHLGVTSGRADTQYFGPGTRLTVL.

The chain links TRBV30 to TRBJ2-1, with TRBD2 identical over 8 bases. Germline V gene sequence: CDR1 GTSNPN, CDR2 SVGIG (reference sequence). The V and J ends lost 0 bases and 3 bases, in that order; junction bases with no gene match: 4. The CDR3 runs to 15 residues. For the CDR3, the DNA is TGTGCCTGGAGTGTCAGCGGGAGCAACTACAATGAGCAGTTCTTC. This codes for CAWSVSGSNYNEQFF.

This clone was observed a single time. The chain carries TRBV7-2 and TRBJ2-3; D unresolved. Germline CDR1 is SGHTA and CDR2 is FQGNSA. The V and J ends lost 2 bases and 9 bases respectively, with 9 bases between them. The CDR3 consists of 12 residues. The CDR3: CASSLSPGTQYF. DNA for the CDR3: TGTGCCAGCAGCTTATCCCCTGGCACGCAGTATTTT.

The chain is built from TRBV15 and TRBJ1-4, with D perhaps matching TRBD1 (6 bases). V was clipped by 1 base and J by 1 base, with 13 bases between them. The length of the CDR3 is 17 residues. In germline, CDR1 is LNHNV, CDR2 YYDKDF (reference sequence). For the CDR3, the DNA is TGTGCCACCAGCAGAGGAGGGGGTGGGGGAACTAATGAAAAACTGTTTTTT. It encodes CATSRGGGGGTNEKLFF.

The chain carries TRBV12-5 and TRBJ2-3; 7 bases align to TRBD1. Trimming cost V 5 bases and J 1 base; bases outside gene matches: 9. The CDR3 has 16 amino acids. The V gene's germline CDR1 is LGHNT and CDR2 FRNRAP. CDR3 DNA: TGTGCTAGTGGTGGTGATAGGGACAGACGCACAGATACGCAGTATTTT. Its translation: CASGGDRDRRTDTQYF.

The chain recombines TRBV4-1 with TRBJ2-7; 7 nucleotides agree with TRBD2. V was pared by 1 base and J by 6 bases, with 6 bases of the junction left unmatched. Germline-derived CDR1 and CDR2 are MGHRA and YSYEKL. This CDR3 is 14 amino acids long. The CDR3 is CASSQAEPSGEQYF. CDR3 sequence (DNA): TGCGCCAGCAGCCAAGCCGAGCCTAGCGGCGAGCAGTACTTC.

This rearrangement joins TRBV7-7 to TRBJ2-6; weak D call: TRBD1 (5 bases). The CDR3 consists of 17 residues. V was clipped by 5 bases and J by 0 bases, with 14 bases between them. CDR1 SSHAT and CDR2 FNYEAQ come from the germline V gene (reference sequence). The CDR3 sequence: CASSRQFSGSGANVLTF. The CDR3 DNA sequence: TGTGCCAGCAGCCGACAGTTCTCCGGCTCTGGGGCCAACGTCCTGACTTTC.

The gene calls are TRBV5-1 and TRBJ2-1, with 9 bases fitting TRBD2. The CDR3 is 14 residues long. CDR1 is SGHRS and CDR2 is YFSETQ in the germline V gene. V dropped 2 bases and J dropped 10; count of bases not matched to a gene: 7. The CDR3 DNA reads TGCGCCAGCAGCTTTAACCTAGCGGGAATAGAGCAGTTCTTC. Protein product: CASSFNLAGIEQFF.

The chain is built from TRBV27 and TRBJ1-6; D is unclear. V gave up 7 bases and J gave up 6 bases, with 16 bases separating them. CDR1 is MNHEY, CDR2 SMNVEV, per germline (reference sequence). The CDR3 loop spans 15 amino acids. The CDR3 spells CASKKEGILNSPLHF. The CDR3 nucleotides read TGTGCCAGCAAAAAGGAGGGCATCCTTAATTCACCCCTCCACTTT.

The chain recombines TRBV18 with TRBJ2-7; TRBD1 might be the D (5 bases). Germline V gene lookup returns CDR1 KGHSH and CDR2 LQKENI. This CDR3 spans 12 amino acids. The V gene lost 4 bases and the J gene lost 5 bases, with 9 bases spanning the gap. For the CDR3, the DNA is TGTGCCAGCTCACGGCAGGGCCACGAGCAGTACGTC. It codes for CASSRQGHEQYV.

V and J are TRBV5-1 and TRBJ1-2, with D possibly TRBD1 on 5 matching bases. The germline V gene has CDR1 SGHRS and CDR2 YFSETQ. CDR3 length: 13 residues. V was pared by 1 base and J by 7 bases, with 11 bases between. This chain's CDR3 is CASSLNGGAGYTF. The CDR3 DNA follows: TGCGCCAGCAGCTTGAACGGAGGGGCTGGCTACACCTTC.

The rearrangement joins TRBV27 to TRBJ2-1, with D possibly matching TRBD1 (6 bases). Trimming cost V 3 bases and J 0 bases, with 9 bases left between them. In germline, CDR1 is MNHEY, CDR2 SMNVEV (reference sequence). The CDR3 length is 15 residues. The CDR3 protein is CASSFQGSSYNEQFF. In DNA, the CDR3 is TGTGCCAGCAGTTTTCAGGGGAGCTCCTACAATGAGCAGTTCTTC.

CDR3 DNA sequence: TGTGCCTGGAGTCAACCGGGACAGACTCGGGAGACCCAGTACTTC. Encoded protein: CAWSQPGQTRETQYF. The chain carries TRBV30 and TRBJ2-5; TRBD1 matches 7 bases. The CDR3 contains 15 residues. The V gene end was trimmed by 2 bases and the J gene end by 5 bases; junction bases not matched to a gene: 11. CDR1 is GTSNPN and CDR2 is SVGIG in the germline V gene (reference sequence).